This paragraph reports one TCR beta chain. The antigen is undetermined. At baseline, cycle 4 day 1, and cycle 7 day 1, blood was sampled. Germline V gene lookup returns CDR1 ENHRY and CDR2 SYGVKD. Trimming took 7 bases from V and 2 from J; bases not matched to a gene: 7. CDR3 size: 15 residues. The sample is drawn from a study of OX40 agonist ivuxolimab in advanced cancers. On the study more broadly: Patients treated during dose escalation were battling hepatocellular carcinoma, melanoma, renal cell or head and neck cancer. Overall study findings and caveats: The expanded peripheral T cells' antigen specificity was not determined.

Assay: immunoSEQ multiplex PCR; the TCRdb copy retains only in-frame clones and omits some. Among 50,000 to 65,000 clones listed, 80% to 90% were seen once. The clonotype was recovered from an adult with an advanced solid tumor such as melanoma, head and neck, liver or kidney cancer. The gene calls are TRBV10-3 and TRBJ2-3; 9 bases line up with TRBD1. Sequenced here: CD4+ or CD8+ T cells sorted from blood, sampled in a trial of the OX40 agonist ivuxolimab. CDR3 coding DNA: TGTGCCATCACCCCGACAGGGGGGGACACAGATACGCAGTATTTT. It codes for CAITPTGGDTDTQYF.